This T cell receptor (beta chain) is from a study of OX40 agonist ivuxolimab in advanced cancers. Looking at the study overall: Those enrolled were 82.7% male, with a mean age of approximately 60 years and ages from roughly 23 to 80.

Worth noting for this clone: Its matching antigen is unknown.

The data were produced by immunoSEQ multiplex PCR, yet TCRdb's version contains in-frame clones alone and is incomplete. The table has under 75,000 clones, around 90% seen once. This CDR3 region has 15 residues. The ends were cut back, 5 bases at V and 0 bases at J, with 11 bases in the middle. Germline assignment: CDR1 MNHEY and CDR2 SVGAGI. Autoimmune disease history or systemic immunosuppression led to patient exclusion. Whole-study findings and limits: Some patients without response likewise showed low normalized clonal expansion.

The origin of this receptor is an adult with an advanced solid tumor such as melanoma, head and neck, liver or kidney cancer. Sequencing used CD4+ or CD8+ T cells sorted from blood, obtained in a trial of the OX40 agonist ivuxolimab. The chain combines TRBV6-5 with TRBJ2-1; perhaps TRBD1 as D (6 bases). DNA for the CDR3: TGTGCCAGCAGTCTTGACAGGAGCTCCTACAATGAGCAGTTCTTC. Its protein is CASSLDRSSYNEQFF.